The text below deals with one T cell receptor beta chain. Its cognate antigen has yet to be identified. There are no base qualities to consult, and no much larger clone falls within one base. The library came from the immunoSEQ multiplex PCR assay. For the multiplex PCR, a mixture combining 60 forward primers for TCR Vbeta segments and 13 reverse primers for TCR Jbeta segments was used. The CDR3 region of rearranged TCR beta genes was amplified from genomic DNA with a multiplex PCR assay. On the Illumina HiSeq System, the amplified TCR beta libraries were sequenced as 87-base-pair reads. Under the source paper's analysis protocol: Across the 666 repertoires, a later analysis counted roughly 77 million unique TCR beta chains, roughly 11 million of which were shared by at least two donors. Raw reads were error-corrected and collapsed into unique sequences by a nearest-neighbor algorithm in which closely related sequences were merged to remove PCR and sequencing errors. V, D and J gene segments were assigned by aligning CDR3 sequences to IMGT reference sequences. For a sequence to be retained, a match of at least six nucleotides to both a V gene segment and a J gene segment was required. A rearrangement was called productive if the CDR3 had no stop codons and remained in frame with V and J, and every other rearrangement was called non-productive. Following IMGT convention, CDR3 was defined as the stretch from the second conserved V-encoded cysteine to the conserved J-encoded phenylalanine. The earlier analysis of some 540 of the donors excluded any sequence lacking an unambiguous match to a single V gene segment. An earlier analysis of around 600 of the donors classified V segments as functional when productive rearrangements were above 56.7% and as segregating when the standard deviation between donors was above 5%. A statistical classification framework was developed to diagnose cytomegalovirus status using the catalog of TCR beta chain sequences. In a later analysis, TCR nucleotide sequences were compared against IMGT/GENE-DB human TR gene sequences so that V and J genes could be assigned. The TCRdist pipeline was used in a later analysis to assign CDR3 sequences and most-parsimonious VDJ recombination scenarios. In a later analysis, every TCR beta chain was defined by the combination of its CDR3 amino acid sequence and its V-gene family, and reads without a unique V-gene family were dropped. To address suspected cross-contamination and a sequencing artifact, a later analysis removed 450 to 700 highly shared, low-generation-probability nucleotide sequences. In a later analysis, a clonal expansion index was calculated for each public chain from normalized within-repertoire ranks of inferred template counts. In a later analysis, generation probabilities were computed with a VDJ recombination model fitted to out-of-frame rearrangements, and the resulting probabilities were checked against IGoR. In a later analysis, TCR-TCR, TCR-HLA and TCR-CMV co-occurrence was scored with hypergeometric tests, and a repertoire-size bias correction was applied to TCR pairs. A later analysis estimated false discovery rates by permuting HLA or CMV assignments 20 times. In a later analysis, co-occurring TCRs were grouped using DBSCAN, with TCRdist sequence similarity added in when clustering inside HLA-allele-positive subsets. For co-occurrence clustering, repertoires with fewer than 30,000 or more than 120,000 public chains were excluded, along with five repertoires with anomalous nucleotide sharing. What TCRdb holds here is the immuneACCESS table cut down to in-frame rearrangements. Part of the clones is not present; checked against another copy, under half of the missing clones reflect an unresolved V gene, and the others are unexplained. V and J calls and clone size come straight from that table; D and trimming were deduced from the DNA. Across this sample there are over 150,000 clones, with 68% seen only once. The ten largest clones capture approximately 1.3% of the sample.

The cohort comprised approximately 700 healthy bone marrow donors. Cohort members were all nominally healthy when sampled, although unrecorded immune exposures were likely present. The donor tested CMV seronegative, placing the donor among the 350 to 400 seronegative members of the cohort. A peripheral blood sample was collected from each donor, and TCR beta sequencing was performed on peripheral blood mononuclear cells. The Qiagen DNeasy Blood Extraction Kit was used to extract genomic DNA from the blood cell samples. The record originates from a study of cytomegalovirus exposure and HLA in healthy donors (dated by TCRdb to 2015 to 2018). General notes on the study: An earlier analysis of several hundred of the donors reported about 260 Gb of sequence data and around 120 million unique TCR beta sequences obtained from some 170 million T cells. Among about 390 genotyped donors of the cohort, an average of approximately 250,000 unique TCR beta nucleotide sequences were sequenced per donor, around 18% of them non-productive. To predict cytomegalovirus infection status, the study brought together high-throughput TCR immunosequencing, statistical association of individual TCRs with disease status, and machine learning. Approximately 300 gigabases of sequencing data and tens of millions of unique TCR sequences were included in an early release covering over 600 HLA-typed donors. The number of donors typed differed by locus, with roughly 620-630 for A, B, C, DRB1 and DQB1, 522 for DQA1, about 610 for DPA1, and approximately 470 for DPB1. In addition to the first cohort of 666 subjects, a separate validation cohort of under 150 different subjects was used. Genome-wide SNP genotypes for about 65% of the roughly 670 donors were used in a later genetic analysis, which treated that subset as a discovery cohort. Every discovery cohort repertoire had been produced on one sequencing platform. The genetic ancestry cluster associated with self-reported Caucasian donors included 81% of the roughly 360 genotyped donors. To decide whether each TCR beta V gene segment behaved as functional or pseudogenic, an earlier analysis of approximately 620 of the donors relied on high-throughput TCR beta sequencing. Using immunosequencing, the study profiled T cell repertoires from 500 to 800 subjects and related those repertoires to cytomegalovirus serostatus. The later analysis used no new phenotypic data to find candidate immune exposures, relying instead on TCR beta sequences and their occurrence across donors. Alongside the repertoire data, information on donor age, sex, ethnicity and CMV serostatus was compiled. The study aimed to test whether signatures of past pathogen exposure could be identified by cataloging public T cell receptors. A later analysis re-analyzed previously published TCR beta repertoires from 650 to 800 donors and added high-resolution HLA genotyping to study TCR occurrence patterns. Because of strong linkage in the cohort, five DR-DQ haplotypes were treated as single units for association and clustering. Class I and class II HLA loci were covered by the typing at four-digit resolution. General conclusions and limits of the study: A further reported finding was that TCR beta sequences accurately predicted the HLA-A and HLA-B alleles for most subjects in the first cohort. In both the original and validation cohorts, the classifier was reported to diagnose cytomegalovirus status with high specificity and sensitivity. Correlated functional status among segregating V segments might be attributable to linkage disequilibrium, but an unknown experimental factor could not be ruled out. In a later analysis, the rate of TCR association differed among HLA loci, with DRB1 alleles having the most associated TCRs and HLA-C alleles having the fewest. In an earlier analysis of roughly 560 of the donors, most TCR beta V segments were observed in productive rearrangements about 87% or about 30% of the time, broadly matching IMGT annotations. A group of highly shared sequence variants was considered likely to be a technical artifact of the sequencing pipeline. An association between a missense DCLRE1C variant and V-gene and J-gene trimming of TCR beta chains was found in a later genetic analysis and replicated in an independent cohort. Compared with the approximately 700-donor mean, donors in an Asian-associated ancestry cluster had fewer N-insertions in productive TCRs, according to a later genetic analysis. According to a later analysis, parvovirus B19, influenza, CMV and Epstein-Barr virus appeared linked to several top co-occurrence clusters. Because counts were too low, more than 15 rarely observed V segments, including chromosome 9 orphons, were excluded from the earlier analysis of fewer than 650 of the donors. A few of the identified cytomegalovirus-associated TCR beta chains were confirmed in vitro to be specific for cytomegalovirus antigens. In a later analysis, HLA-associated TCR beta chains were found to be more clonally expanded and to have lower generation probabilities than equally common non-associated chains. Only TCR beta chains were sequenced in this cohort, and the absence of alpha or paired-chain data limited detectable features. While some public TCRs were present in many individuals, most TCR sequences turned up only very rarely across donors. The presence/absence analyses assumed that sequencing depth was roughly uniform across donors, and that assumption may not be true. For the cohort, immune exposure information was limited to CMV serostatus. Because HLA typing was missing for some donors at each locus, association tests included only the typed subset. When HLA alleles, especially DR and DQ, strongly co-occurred, attributing TCR associations to individual alleles was difficult. A later analysis found that most CMV-associated TCR beta chains appeared HLA-restricted, with HLA associations seemingly driven largely by CMV exposure. The study listed 150 to 200 TCR beta chains as associated with cytomegalovirus. In a later analysis, more than 15,000 TCR beta sequences were associated with specific HLA alleles at a false discovery rate of 0.05. The authors suggested that the approach could potentially be extended to other disease states and immunological phenotypes.

The sample comprised PBMCs. The TCR was taken from a man in his forties or fifties in good health and CMV-seronegative.

The CDR3 is CASSSHTTSGSTDTQYF. The base sequence is TGTGCCAGCAGCTCTCACACTACTAGCGGTAGCACAGATACGCAGTATTTT. The V and J segments used are TRBV11-2 and TRBJ2-3; 8 of the junction bases match TRBD2. The CDR3 has 17 amino acids, counting the end cysteine and phenylalanine. Only the CDR3 DNA is retained, 51 bases long and in frame from the first base. After removal of 4 bases from V and 0 bases from J, the junction retains 9 bases not matched to a gene. CDR1 and CDR2 were assigned from the germline V gene as SGHAT and FQNNGV.